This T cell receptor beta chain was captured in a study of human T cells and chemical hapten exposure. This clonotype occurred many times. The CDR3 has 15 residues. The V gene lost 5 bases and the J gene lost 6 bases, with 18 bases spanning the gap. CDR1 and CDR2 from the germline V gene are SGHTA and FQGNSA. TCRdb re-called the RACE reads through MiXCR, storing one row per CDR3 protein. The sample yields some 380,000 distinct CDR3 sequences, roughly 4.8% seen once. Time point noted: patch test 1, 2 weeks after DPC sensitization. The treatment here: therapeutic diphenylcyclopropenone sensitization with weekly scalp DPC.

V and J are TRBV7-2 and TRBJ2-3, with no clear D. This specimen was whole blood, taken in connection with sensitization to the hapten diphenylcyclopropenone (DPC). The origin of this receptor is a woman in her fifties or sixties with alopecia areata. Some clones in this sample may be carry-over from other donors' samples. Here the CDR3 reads CASSRSRLDGDTQYF. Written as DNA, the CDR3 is TGTGCCAGCAGCCGTTCGCGGCTAGATGGGGATACGCAGTATTTT. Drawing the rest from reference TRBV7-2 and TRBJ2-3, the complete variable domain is GAGVSQSPSNKVTEKGKDVELRCDPISGHTALYWYRQSLGQGLEFLIYFQGNSAPDKSGLPSDRFSAERTGGSVSTLTIQRTQQEDSAVYLCASSRSRLDGDTQYFGPGTRLTVL.